Listed below are T cell receptor beta chains from one sample, sequenced in a study of shared clonotypes between healthy human individuals. TCRdb's copy holds only in-frame clones and misses some; the assay was immunoSEQ multiplex PCR. The table records some 2,000,000 clones, less than 95% of them present only once. The sequenced sample consisted of naive CD8+ T cells sorted from blood. All receptors derive from a man aged 18 to 29 in good health. The conserved cysteine and the conserved F or W are not part of the CDR3 here. The order of the fields is D gene, clone size, V gene, CDR3 protein. The D gene is left open where the match is weak. Some rows have no size entry. The others give once, few or many, or a class for an expanded clone.

TRBD2 NA TRBV2 ASSGPLAGLSYEQY
NA NA TRBV6-5 ASSSVRNEKLF
TRBD2 NA TRBV6-6 ASSYSMVAGTPPQY
TRBD1 NA TRBV28 ASSAPGQGVIEAF
NA NA TRBV5-6 ASSFLVRGFHEQY
NA NA TRBV7-8 ASSLEGTEIEAF
NA NA TRBV5-4 ASSFSRDEQY
NA NA TRBV7-9 ASSSSTDTQY
NA NA TRBV5-8 ASSFGSSNQPQH
TRBD1 NA TRBV6-5 ASTLNRGPEEGYT
NA NA TRBV13 ASSLEGGADTDTQY
TRBD1 NA TRBV6-5 ASSYSGTAYNEQF
NA NA TRBV27 ASRGQAYGYT
NA NA TRBV7-8 ASRVPGANVLT
NA NA TRBV7-9 ASSLASTGQETQY
NA NA TRBV11-2 ASSSKLLRGTDTQY
NA NA TRBV9 ASSVAAAGSSYEQY
NA NA TRBV5-1 ASSLAQGDDYGYT
TRBD1 NA TRBV28 ASSSDRDPLNPYEQY
NA NA TRBV11-2 ASSSRQSQETQY
NA NA TRBV5-6 ASSLGASNYGYT
TRBD2 NA TRBV9 ASSEGLAGYEQY
TRBD1 NA TRBV7-8 ASSFSTGTGQNQPQH
TRBD2 NA TRBV27 ASRVGGGSIHEQY
TRBD1 NA TRBV5-1 ASSLIDRVDAF
NA NA TRBV7-2 ASSLAGPDEQY
NA once TRBV2 ASTRRDSYEQY